Each of the 22 T cell receptor beta chains below was sequenced from the same sample in a study of blood T cell repertoires in COVID-19. Clones were sequenced by immunoSEQ multiplex PCR, and TCRdb holds only the in-frame ones, with some missing. The sample records around 66,000 clones, 80% being singletons. Sequencing was carried out using peripheral blood. These receptor sequences come from a human donor in a cohort sampled during active COVID-19.

V is TRBV30 and J is TRBJ1-6; D is unresolved. Germline assignment: CDR1 GTSNPN and CDR2 SVGIG (reference sequence). This CDR3 has 15 residues. V lost 7 bases to trimming and J lost 7 bases, with 20 bases between them. The CDR3 DNA sequence: TGTGCCTCCGCACGCGGACCTGGAGGCAATTCACCCCTCCACTTT. Translation gives CASARGPGGNSPLHF.

The DNA for the CDR3 is TGTGCCAGCTCACGGGGGTCGACAGGTAGCTCTGGGGCCAACGTCCTGACTTTC. It specifies CASSRGSTGSSGANVLTF. V usage is TRBV18 and J usage is TRBJ2-6; perhaps TRBD1 as D (6 bases). Per germline, CDR1 KGHSH and CDR2 LQKENI. Deletions cut 4 bases from V and 0 bases from J, with 16 bases between. The CDR3 covers 18 residues.

This chain uses TRBV3-1 (or the pseudogene TRBV3-2) with TRBJ2-3; maybe TRBD1 (6 bases). Trimming shortened V by 2 bases and J by 4 bases, and 19 bases separated the two germline ends. Germline-derived CDR1 and CDR2 are LGHDT and YNNKEL (reference sequence). The CDR3 contains 17 residues. CDR3 sequence: CASSQSPRAGAADTQYF. CDR3 coding DNA: TGTGCCAGCAGCCAATCCCCAAGGGCAGGGGCAGCAGATACGCAGTATTTT.

The chain employs TRBV4-3 and TRBJ1-3, with unresolved D. Looked up from germline, CDR1 is LGHNA and CDR2 is YSLEER. Trimming pared 1 base from V and 0 bases from J, leaving 13 bases between. The CDR3 runs to 17 residues. CDR3 DNA sequence: TGCGCCAGCAGCCAAGCCCTTTTGACAAGCTCTGGAAACACCATATATTTT. Translating gives CASSQALLTSSGNTIYF.

V is TRBV19 and J is TRBJ1-2; 8 bases match TRBD1. CDR1 LNHDA and CDR2 SQIVND come from the germline V gene (reference sequence). V trimming: 9 bases; J trimming: 8 bases; junction bases outside the gene matches: 5. This CDR3 has 11 residues. In nucleotides, the CDR3 is TGTGCCAGGCAGACAGGGGCGGGCTACACCTTC. Translation gives CARQTGAGYTF.

The CDR3 sequence: CASSQEGRAYNEQFF. The CDR3 DNA follows: TGCGCCAGCAGCCAAGAAGGCAGGGCCTACAATGAGCAGTTCTTC. The V gene is TRBV4-3, the J gene TRBJ2-1; weak D call: TRBD1 (5 bases). V shed 0 bases and J shed 2 bases, with 8 bases lying between them. The CDR3 is made up of 15 amino acids. Germline CDR1 is LGHNA and CDR2 is YSLEER.

The rearrangement uses TRBV10-3 and TRBJ2-7; a weak D match, TRBD1 (5 bases). The germline V and J ends were trimmed by 5 bases and 6 bases, with 8 bases remaining between them. Germline lookup yields CDR1 ENHRY and CDR2 SYGVKD. The CDR3 contains 11 residues. The CDR3 coding sequence is TGTGCCATCAGTCTAGGGGCCGAGCAGTACTTC. It is translated as CAISLGAEQYF.

This clone appeared a single time. The chain couples TRBV4-1 to TRBJ2-1; 10 bases align to TRBD2. With V trimmed by 0 bases and J by 0 bases, 8 bases remained unmatched. The CDR3 sequence is 19 residues long. Germline loops: CDR1 MGHRA, CDR2 YSYEKL. The CDR3 is CASSQDGWASGSSYNEQFF. For the CDR3, the DNA is TGCGCCAGCAGCCAAGACGGGTGGGCTAGCGGGAGCTCCTACAATGAGCAGTTCTTC.

This rearrangement joins TRBV9 to TRBJ2-1; a possible D gene is TRBD2 (5 bases). In germline, CDR1 is SGDLS, CDR2 YYNGEE. There are 14 residues in the CDR3. V was cut by 2 bases and J by 7 bases, with 13 bases left in between. The chain's CDR3 is CASSVSAEGNEQFF. CDR3 coding DNA: TGTGCCAGCAGCGTGTCCGCCGAGGGTAATGAGCAGTTCTTC.

The rearrangement joins TRBV7-2 to TRBJ1-4; 7 positions match TRBD1. The germline gives CDR1 SGHTA, CDR2 FQGNSA. J lost 4 bases, V lost 0 bases, and 5 bases had no gene match. This CDR3 is 16 amino acids long. The CDR3 protein is CASSLAGRGYNEKLFF. CDR3 sequence (DNA): TGTGCCAGCAGCTTAGCGGGCAGGGGGTATAATGAAAAACTGTTTTTT. The full variable domain, its missing parts supplied by reference TRBV7-2 and TRBJ1-4, is GAGVSQSPSNKVTEKGKDVELRCDPISGHTALYWYRQSLGQGLEFLIYFQGNSAPDKSGLPSDRFSAERTGGSVSTLTIQRTQQEDSAVYLCASSLAGRGYNEKLFFGSGTQLSVL.

Only a few counts were recorded for this clone. This sequence joins TRBV7-9 and TRBJ2-3; 8 nucleotides align to TRBD2. Germline V gives CDR1 SEHNR, CDR2 FQNEAQ (reference sequence). This CDR3 has 16 residues. J lost 3 bases, V lost 5 bases, and 10 bases had no gene match. The CDR3 DNA reads as TGTGCCAGCAGCGTCTCGGGGATAGCGGGGACAGATACGCAGTATTTT. Translated: CASSVSGIAGTDTQYF.

The V and J genes are TRBV21-1 and TRBJ2-5; TRBD2, the table's D call, was not compared with the DNA. TRBV21-1 corresponds to a pseudogene. This CDR3 comprises 13 residues. The CDR3 nucleotides read TGTGCCAGCAGCAGCCCTAAGTGGGAGACCCAGTACTTC. Translated: CASSSPKWETQYF.

J is TRBJ2-7 and V is TRBV7-2, with 8 bases lining up with TRBD2. From germline, CDR1 is SGHTA and CDR2 FQGNSA. This CDR3 comprises 16 residues. J lost 1 base, V lost 0 bases, and 5 bases had no gene match. The CDR3 loop is CASSLATGGSSYEQYF. The CDR3 nucleotides read TGTGCCAGCAGCTTAGCTACGGGGGGGAGTTCCTACGAGCAGTACTTC.

This chain uses TRBV6-2 or TRBV6-3 with TRBJ2-5; D possibly corresponds to TRBD1 (6 bases). Trimming left V 0 bases short and J 3 bases short, with 14 bases between. The CDR3 is 16 residues long. CDR1 is MNHEY, CDR2 SVGEGT, per germline. CDR3 sequence (DNA): TGTGCCAGCAGTTACTCGATGGGGGCAGGGGAAGAGACCCAGTACTTC. Protein: CASSYSMGAGEETQYF.

The CDR3 loop is CASSVAPSGSSYEQYF. The CDR3 DNA reads as TGTGCCAGCAGCGTAGCGCCTAGCGGGAGCTCCTACGAGCAGTACTTC. The V gene is TRBV9, the J gene TRBJ2-7; 10 positions agree with TRBD2. CDR1 and CDR2 from the germline V gene are SGDLS and YYNGEE. This CDR3 contains 16 residues. After removal of 0 bases from V and 0 bases from J, the junction contained 3 bases not matched to a gene. Looking up the rest from reference TRBV9 and TRBJ2-7 gives the full variable domain: DSGVTQTPKHLITATGQRVTLRCSPRSGDLSVYWYQQSLDQGLQFLIQYYNGEERAKGNILERFSAQQFPDLHSELNLSSLELGDSALYFCASSVAPSGSSYEQYFGPGTRLTVT.

The chain employs TRBV5-5 and TRBJ1-6, with no clear D. CDR1 is SGHKS and CDR2 is YYEKEE in the germline V gene (reference sequence). Trimming cost V 2 bases and J 0 bases, with 9 bases left between them. This CDR3 contains 16 residues. DNA for the CDR3: TGTGCCAGCAGCTTCGAACGGAGCTCCTATAATTCACCCCTCCACTTT. Protein product: CASSFERSSYNSPLHF.

The J gene is TRBJ1-2, the V gene TRBV19; 9 bases match TRBD1. CDR3 size: 14 residues. The germline gives CDR1 LNHDA, CDR2 SQIVND (reference sequence). The V and J ends lost 7 bases and 4 bases, in that order; junction bases with no gene match: 7. The CDR3 nucleotides read TGTGCCAGTATTGCTACACAGGGGGCCTATGGCTACACCTTC. As protein: CASIATQGAYGYTF.

J is TRBJ2-5 and V is TRBV28, with TRBD2 matching over 7 bases. CDR1 is MDHEN, CDR2 SYDVKM, per germline. J gave up 5 bases and V 3 bases, and 12 bases lay outside the gene matches. The CDR3 has 16 residues. The CDR3 reads CASSFTGRSGGETQYF. The CDR3 DNA is TGTGCCAGCAGTTTTACGGGAAGGTCCGGGGGGGAGACCCAGTACTTC. Full variable domain (remainder filled in from reference TRBV28 and TRBJ2-5): DVKVTQSSRYLVKRTGEKVFLECVQDMDHENMFWYRQDPGLGLRLIYFSYDVKMKEKGDIPEGYSVSREKKERFSLILESASTNQTSMYLCASSFTGRSGGETQYFGPGTRLLVL.

The genes are TRBV18 and TRBJ1-1, with TRBD1 identical over 9 bases. This CDR3 has 15 amino acids. Germline V gene sequence: CDR1 KGHSH, CDR2 LQKENI. The J segment lost 1 base and the V segment lost 3 bases, leaving 3 bases of the junction unmatched. The CDR3 loop reads CASSPTGQGNTEAFF. The CDR3, as DNA: TGTGCCAGCTCACCTACGGGACAGGGGAACACTGAAGCTTTCTTT.

This clone was recorded only once. The rearrangement links TRBV30 to TRBJ1-3; possible D gene TRBD1, 6 bases. The length of the CDR3 is 14 residues. The germline CDR1 and CDR2 sequences are GTSNPN and SVGIG (reference sequence). V lost 0 bases and J 4 bases, leaving 10 bases between the germline ends. Written as DNA, the CDR3 is TGTGCCTGGAGTGTAAAGGGGGACGGAAACACCATATATTTT. It encodes CAWSVKGDGNTIYF.

In this sample, this clone turned up a few times. This sequence joins TRBV19 and TRBJ2-1; D is unclear. Trimming cost V 3 bases and J 8 bases, with 5 bases left between them. The CDR3 length is 11 residues. Germline CDR1 is LNHDA and CDR2 is SQIVND (reference sequence). The CDR3 here is CASSISHEQFF. In nucleotides, the CDR3 is TGTGCCAGTAGTATCTCCCATGAGCAGTTCTTC.

This chain uses TRBV3-1 (or the pseudogene TRBV3-2) with TRBJ1-4; D not resolved. Between the trimmed V and J ends, which lost 4 bases and 3 bases, there was a span of 3 bases. This CDR3 has 12 amino acids. The germline V gene has CDR1 LGHDT and CDR2 YNNKEL (reference sequence). The CDR3 protein is CASSPSNEKLFF. The CDR3 DNA sequence: TGTGCCAGCAGCCCTTCTAATGAAAAACTGTTTTTT.